This is a list of T cell receptor beta chains from one sample in a study of T cells in Graves' hyperthyroidism and ophthalmopathy. TCRdb used MiXCR to reprocess the multiplex PCR reads, holding one entry per CDR3 protein. The sample holds hundreds of thousands of distinct CDR3 sequences; 15% to 18% are singletons and the top ten take about 7.7%. Material: blood. Source of these receptors: a woman between 18 and 29 years old with Graves' hyperthyroidism. Each CDR3 is given with its conserved first and last residue. The order of the fields is J gene, V gene, clone size, D gene, CDR3 protein, CDR3 DNA. The D gene is left open where the match is weak. Size is stated for part of the rows, as once, few or many counts, or as a class when the clone is expanded.

j_gene: TRBJ1-2; v_gene: TRBV14; abundance: .; d_gene: TRBD1; CDR3aa: CASSQEVRKGATLYGYTF; CDR3nt: TGTGCCAGCAGCCAAGAAGTTAGGAAGGGGGCTACACTCTATGGCTACACCTTC
j_gene: TRBJ2-7; v_gene: TRBV5-1; abundance: many; d_gene: .; CDR3aa: CASSLLSSSYEQYF; CDR3nt: TGCGCCAGCAGCTTGTTGTCAAGCTCCTACGAGCAGTACTTC
j_gene: TRBJ1-2; v_gene: TRBV4-1; abundance: .; d_gene: .; CDR3aa: CASSFWGGYTF; CDR3nt: TGCGCCAGCAGCTTCTGGGGTGGCTACACCTTC
j_gene: TRBJ2-1; v_gene: TRBV20-1; abundance: many; d_gene: TRBD1; CDR3aa: CSASNRGNNEQFF; CDR3nt: TGCAGTGCTAGTAACAGGGGAAACAATGAGCAGTTCTTC
j_gene: TRBJ1-4; v_gene: TRBV6-5; abundance: many; d_gene: .; CDR3aa: CASSYPSGKLFF; CDR3nt: TGTGCCAGCAGTTACCCCTCAGGAAAACTGTTTTTT
j_gene: TRBJ2-1; v_gene: TRBV3-1; abundance: many; d_gene: .; CDR3aa: CASSQAGARNEQFF; CDR3nt: TGTGCCAGCAGCCAGGCCGGGGCGCGGAATGAGCAGTTCTTC
j_gene: TRBJ1-4; v_gene: TRBV4-1; abundance: few; d_gene: .; CDR3aa: CASSQVRPGRTNEKLFF; CDR3nt: TGCGCCAGCAGCCAAGTCAGGCCAGGGCGGACTAATGAAAAACTGTTTTTT
j_gene: TRBJ2-7; v_gene: TRBV4-2; abundance: many; d_gene: TRBD1; CDR3aa: CASSQESRDSSYEQYF; CDR3nt: TGTGCCAGCAGCCAAGAGTCCCGGGACAGCTCCTACGAGCAGTACTTC
j_gene: TRBJ2-3; v_gene: TRBV20-1; abundance: many; d_gene: .; CDR3aa: CSARDRGFADTQYF; CDR3nt: TGCAGTGCTAGAGACAGGGGTTTCGCAGATACGCAGTATTTT
j_gene: TRBJ1-5; v_gene: TRBV12-5; abundance: many; d_gene: .; CDR3aa: CASGSSGGPQPQHF; CDR3nt: TGTGCTAGTGGCTCCTCTGGGGGGCCTCAGCCCCAGCATTTT
j_gene: TRBJ2-3; v_gene: TRBV7-3; abundance: many; d_gene: TRBD2; CDR3aa: CASSAPGLAGTDTQYF; CDR3nt: TGTGCCAGCAGCGCCCCGGGACTAGCCGGCACAGATACGCAGTATTTT
j_gene: TRBJ1-5; v_gene: TRBV9; abundance: .; d_gene: TRBD1; CDR3aa: CASSPGGTGRNQPQHF; CDR3nt: TGTGCCAGCAGCCCGGGAGGGACAGGGCGCAATCAGCCCCAGCATTTT
j_gene: TRBJ1-2; v_gene: TRBV20-1; abundance: many; d_gene: .; CDR3aa: CSARPASGSAYGYTF; CDR3nt: TGCAGTGCTAGACCCGCTTCGGGGTCCGCTTACGGCTACACCTTC
j_gene: TRBJ2-3; v_gene: TRBV18; abundance: many; d_gene: TRBD2; CDR3aa: CASSPSGGRSPDTQYF; CDR3nt: TGTGCCAGCTCACCATCGGGCGGGAGGTCTCCAGATACGCAGTATTTT
j_gene: TRBJ2-3; v_gene: TRBV11-2; abundance: many; d_gene: .; CDR3aa: CASSLDEAGTDTQYF; CDR3nt: TGTGCCAGCAGCTTAGATGAAGCGGGCACAGATACGCAGTATTTT
j_gene: TRBJ2-3; v_gene: TRBV20-1; abundance: many; d_gene: .; CDR3aa: CSANQNLGHTPDTQYF; CDR3nt: TGCAGTGCTAACCAAAACCTTGGCCACACACCCGATACGCAGTATTTT
j_gene: TRBJ2-6; v_gene: TRBV18; abundance: .; d_gene: .; CDR3aa: CASSVGVAGANVLTF; CDR3nt: TGTGCCAGCTCCGTCGGGGTGGCCGGGGCCAACGTCCTGACTTTC
j_gene: TRBJ2-7; v_gene: TRBV28; abundance: .; d_gene: .; CDR3aa: CASSFRSAFEQYF; CDR3nt: TGTGCCAGCAGTTTTCGGTCCGCGTTCGAGCAGTACTTC
j_gene: TRBJ2-3; v_gene: TRBV5-1; abundance: many; d_gene: .; CDR3aa: CASSLGSSGGTDTQYF; CDR3nt: TGCGCCAGCAGCTTGGGGTCCTCGGGGGGCACAGATACGCAGTATTTT
j_gene: TRBJ2-3; v_gene: TRBV28; abundance: .; d_gene: TRBD2; CDR3aa: CASSFTLAGDTQYF; CDR3nt: TGTGCCAGCAGTTTTACCCTAGCGGGAGATACGCAGTATTTT
j_gene: TRBJ2-3; v_gene: TRBV3-1; abundance: .; d_gene: .; CDR3aa: CASSQELASVHTDTQYF; CDR3nt: TGTGCCAGCAGCCAAGAACTGGCTAGCGTGCACACAGATACGCAGTATTTT
j_gene: TRBJ2-5; v_gene: TRBV3-1; abundance: many; d_gene: .; CDR3aa: CASSGGSGTSETQYF; CDR3nt: TGTGCCAGCAGCGGGGGATCCGGGACATCTGAGACCCAGTACTTC
j_gene: TRBJ2-1; v_gene: TRBV20-1; abundance: .; d_gene: .; CDR3aa: CSAKTPLGSNEQFF; CDR3nt: TGCAGTGCTAAGACACCTTTGGGTTCCAATGAGCAGTTCTTC
j_gene: TRBJ1-4; v_gene: TRBV3-1; abundance: few; d_gene: .; CDR3aa: CASSYSDEKLFF; CDR3nt: TGTGCCAGCAGCTACTCGGATGAAAAACTGTTTTTT
j_gene: TRBJ2-1; v_gene: TRBV18; abundance: many; d_gene: .; CDR3aa: CASSPRGGLGYEQFF; CDR3nt: TGTGCCAGCTCACCGAGGGGGGGCTTAGGATATGAGCAGTTCTTC
j_gene: TRBJ2-7; v_gene: TRBV7-8; abundance: few; d_gene: .; CDR3aa: CASTPGGDYEQYF; CDR3nt: TGTGCCAGCACCCCCGGCGGGGACTACGAGCAGTACTTC